These T cell receptor beta chains were read from a single sample in a study of OX40 agonist ivuxolimab in advanced cancers. Repertoires were generated with immunoSEQ multiplex PCR, while TCRdb's copy carries only in-frame clones and drops some. Of fewer than 80,000 clones in the sample, 85% are singletons; the top ten hold roughly 0.89%. This material consisted of CD4+ or CD8+ T cells sorted from blood, taken in a trial of the OX40 agonist ivuxolimab. The origin of the receptors is an adult with an advanced solid tumor such as melanoma, head and neck, liver or kidney cancer. CDR3s include the opening cysteine and the closing phenylalanine or tryptophan. D genes are given only for firm matches. Clone sizes are given selectively: once, few, many, or a class where the clone is expanded.

j_call d_call v_call clone_size cdr3_aa cdr3_nt
TRBJ1-5 - TRBV28 - CASSYSNQPQHF TGTGCCAGCAGCTATAGCAATCAGCCCCAGCATTTT
TRBJ2-7 TRBD1 TRBV7-8 - CASSKGQGGYEQYF TGTGCCAGCAGTAAAGGACAGGGAGGATACGAGCAGTACTTC
TRBJ2-7 - TRBV25-1 - CASRTLGDYEQYF TGTGCCAGCAGGACACTGGGAGACTACGAGCAGTACTTC
TRBJ2-1 TRBD2 TRBV13 - CASSVQAGTAVNEQFF TGTGCCAGCAGCGTTCAAGCGGGAACCGCTGTTAATGAGCAGTTCTTC
TRBJ1-2 - TRBV5-1 - CASSSLEPGWGYGYTF TGCGCCAGCAGCTCCTTGGAACCTGGATGGGGCTATGGCTACACCTTC
TRBJ1-5 - TRBV30 few CAWSARNQPQHF TGTGCCTGGAGTGCCCGCAATCAGCCCCAGCATTTT
TRBJ1-3 - TRBV7-9 few CASSPGADSGNTIYF TGTGCCAGCAGCCCCGGGGCGGACTCTGGAAACACCATATATTTT
TRBJ2-3 - TRBV27 - CASTPGTLTDTQYF TGTGCCAGCACTCCGGGGACCCTCACAGATACGCAGTATTTT
TRBJ2-5 TRBD1 TRBV19 - CASSPRGQGGQETQYF TGTGCCAGTAGTCCCCGCGGACAGGGTGGTCAAGAGACCCAGTACTTC
TRBJ2-7 - TRBV7-9 - CASSQNLREQYF TGTGCCAGCAGCCAAAACCTCAGGGAGCAGTACTTC
TRBJ1-6 TRBD1 TRBV5-1 - CASSLVTGEGNSPLHF TGCGCCAGCAGCTTGGTTACAGGGGAAGGGAATTCACCCCTCCACTTT
TRBJ1-1 - TRBV6-5 - CASSYQERTEAFF TGTGCCAGCAGTTACCAGGAACGCACTGAAGCTTTCTTT
TRBJ2-5 TRBD1 TRBV7-8 - CASSLRRDRKETQYF TGTGCCAGCAGCTTACGCCGGGACAGAAAGGAGACCCAGTACTTC
TRBJ2-2 - TRBV6-1 - CASTRDPTATGELFF TGTGCCAGCACTAGGGACCCGACGGCCACCGGGGAGCTGTTTTTT
TRBJ1-2 TRBD1 TRBV6-6 - CASRGQGMPYGYTF TGTGCCAGCAGAGGACAGGGGATGCCCTATGGCTACACCTTC
TRBJ2-3 TRBD2 TRBV5-6 - CASSLSGGADTQYF TGTGCCAGCAGCTTGAGCGGGGGGGCTGATACGCAGTATTTT
TRBJ2-7 - TRBV30 few CAWSQTGYYEQYF TGTGCCTGGAGTCAGACGGGATACTACGAGCAGTACTTC
TRBJ2-5 - TRBV10-3 - CAIRSEEGETQYF TGTGCCATCCGTTCCGAAGAGGGTGAGACCCAGTACTTC
TRBJ1-1 - TRBV9 - CASSVAGAGNTEAFF TGTGCCAGCAGCGTAGCCGGGGCGGGGAACACTGAAGCTTTCTTT
TRBJ2-6 - TRBV28 - CASRTGPPANVLTF TGTGCCAGCAGAACAGGCCCCCCGGCCAACGTCCTGACTTTC
TRBJ1-1 - TRBV25-1 - CASSPPGGTGQAFF TGTGCCAGCAGTCCTCCCGGGGGCACAGGGCAGGCTTTCTTT
TRBJ2-7 - TRBV7-2 - CASSFPGARSYEQYF TGTGCCAGCAGCTTTCCAGGGGCCCGTAGCTACGAGCAGTACTTC
TRBJ1-1 TRBD1 TRBV30 few CAWSRQGSVGTEAFF TGTGCCTGGAGTCGACAGGGTTCGGTGGGCACTGAAGCTTTCTTT
TRBJ1-5 - TRBV19 - CASSMGGLTNQPQHF TGTGCCAGTAGTATGGGGGGTCTCACCAATCAGCCCCAGCATTTT
TRBJ1-1 - TRBV2 - CASTSGARNTEAFF TGTGCCAGCACCTCCGGGGCCCGGAACACTGAAGCTTTCTTT
TRBJ1-5 - TRBV2 - CASSAISQDQPQHF TGTGCCAGCAGTGCCATTTCACAGGATCAACCCCAGCATTTT
TRBJ1-2 - TRBV28 - CASSFLGQANYGYTF TGTGCCAGCAGTTTCCTCGGACAAGCAAACTATGGCTACACCTTC
TRBJ1-1 TRBD1 TRBV5-5 - CASSPGQGARVAEAFF TGTGCCAGCAGCCCGGGACAGGGGGCGCGTGTCGCTGAAGCTTTCTTT
TRBJ2-3 - TRBV28 - CASSYPLSGGTDTQYF TGTGCCAGCAGTTACCCACTTTCGGGGGGCACAGATACGCAGTATTTT
TRBJ2-7 - TRBV5-1 - CASSLIGLDEQYF TGCGCCAGCAGCTTGATAGGGCTGGACGAGCAGTACTTC
TRBJ1-2 - TRBV19 once CASSRGANYGYTF TGTGCCAGTAGTCGGGGCGCTAACTATGGCTACACCTTC
TRBJ1-2 TRBD1 TRBV2 - CASRSSGGWGYTF TGTGCCAGCAGGTCCTCAGGGGGCTGGGGCTACACCTTC
TRBJ2-1 TRBD2 TRBV7-8 - CASSSRLAGGGNEQFF TGTGCCAGCAGCTCTCGACTAGCGGGAGGGGGAAATGAGCAGTTCTTC
TRBJ2-6 - TRBV15 few CATSRQSSGANVLTF TGTGCCACCAGCAGACAGAGCTCTGGGGCCAACGTCCTGACTTTC
TRBJ1-2 - TRBV9 - CASSVLGGNYGYTF TGTGCCAGCAGCGTACTGGGGGGTAACTATGGCTACACCTTC
TRBJ2-1 TRBD2 TRBV9 - CASSLAGAGNEQFF TGTGCCAGCAGCCTAGCGGGAGCAGGCAATGAGCAGTTCTTC
TRBJ1-2 - TRBV5-1 - CASSPEGNYGYTF TGCGCCAGCAGCCCCGAGGGGAACTATGGCTACACCTTC
TRBJ1-4 - TRBV6-5 - CASRGVEEKLFF TGTGCCAGCAGGGGAGTGGAGGAAAAACTGTTTTTT
TRBJ2-2 - TRBV9 - CASSTRTGGTGELFF TGTGCCAGCAGCACGCGGACGGGCGGGACCGGGGAGCTGTTTTTT
TRBJ2-7 - TRBV29-1 - CSVEDVTYEQYF TGCAGCGTTGAGGACGTCACCTACGAGCAGTACTTC
TRBJ1-2 TRBD1 TRBV5-6 - CASSLEGGWGYTF TGTGCCAGCAGCTTGGAAGGGGGCTGGGGCTACACCTTC
TRBJ1-2 TRBD1 TRBV6-1 - CASTSPGQGFNGYTF TGTGCCAGCACCTCACCGGGACAGGGATTTAATGGCTACACCTTC
TRBJ2-5 TRBD2 TRBV4-1 - CASSAAGGKETQYF TGCGCCAGCAGCGCAGCGGGGGGTAAAGAGACCCAGTACTTC
TRBJ2-5 - TRBV5-8 once CASSPASNTHQETQYF TGTGCCAGCAGCCCCGCTTCCAATACACACCAAGAGACCCAGTACTTC
TRBJ2-1 TRBD1 TRBV7-2 - CASSYKGAHNEQFF TGTGCCAGCAGCTACAAGGGGGCCCACAATGAGCAGTTCTTC
TRBJ2-7 TRBD1 TRBV7-9 - CASSWSDRAHEQYF TGTGCCAGCAGCTGGTCGGACAGGGCCCACGAGCAGTACTTC
TRBJ2-5 - TRBV11-3 - CASSLVQGTETQYF TGTGCCAGCAGCTTAGTCCAGGGGACGGAGACCCAGTACTTC
TRBJ2-7 TRBD1 TRBV11-2 - CASSLRTGSNEQYF TGTGCCAGCAGCTTACGGACAGGGAGTAACGAGCAGTACTTC
TRBJ2-5 TRBD2 TRBV10-3 - CAIGFGTSGEFPETQYF TGTGCCATCGGTTTTGGGACTAGCGGGGAGTTCCCAGAGACCCAGTACTTC
TRBJ2-5 - TRBV14 - CASSQGVQETQYF TGTGCCAGCAGCCAAGGGGTACAAGAGACCCAGTACTTC
TRBJ1-1 TRBD1 TRBV7-9 once CASSSQGDTEAFF TGTGCCAGCAGCTCCCAGGGGGACACTGAAGCTTTCTTT
TRBJ2-4 - TRBV29-1 - CSVRETLAKNIQYF TGCAGCGTGCGGGAAACCTTAGCCAAAAACATTCAGTACTTC
TRBJ1-1 TRBD1 TRBV28 few CASSAAQGKNTEAFF TGTGCCAGCAGTGCCGCACAGGGGAAGAACACTGAAGCTTTCTTT
TRBJ2-7 TRBD2 TRBV5-1 - CASSLVAGPSYEQYF TGCGCCAGCAGCTTGGTAGCGGGGCCCTCCTACGAGCAGTACTTC